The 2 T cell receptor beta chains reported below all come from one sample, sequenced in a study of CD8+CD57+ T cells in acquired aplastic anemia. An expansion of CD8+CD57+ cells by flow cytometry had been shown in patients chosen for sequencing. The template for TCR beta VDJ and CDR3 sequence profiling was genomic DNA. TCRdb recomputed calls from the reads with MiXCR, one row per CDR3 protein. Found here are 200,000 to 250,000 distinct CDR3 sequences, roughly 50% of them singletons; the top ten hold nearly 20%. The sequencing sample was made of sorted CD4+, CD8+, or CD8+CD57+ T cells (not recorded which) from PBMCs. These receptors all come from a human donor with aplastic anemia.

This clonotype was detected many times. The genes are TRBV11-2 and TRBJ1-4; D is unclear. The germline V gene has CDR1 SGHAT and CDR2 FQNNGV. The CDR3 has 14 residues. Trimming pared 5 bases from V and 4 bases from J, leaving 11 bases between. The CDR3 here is CASSLEQVNEKLFF. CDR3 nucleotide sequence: TGTGCCAGCAGCCTTGAGCAGGTTAATGAAAAACTGTTTTTT.

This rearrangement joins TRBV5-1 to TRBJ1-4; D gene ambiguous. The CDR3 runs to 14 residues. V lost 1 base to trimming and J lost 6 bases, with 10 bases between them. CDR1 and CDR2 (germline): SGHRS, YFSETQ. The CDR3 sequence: CASSLNSMDEKLFF. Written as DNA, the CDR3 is TGCGCCAGCAGCTTGAATTCTATGGATGAAAAACTGTTTTTT.